The 5 T cell receptor beta chains reported below all come from one sample, sequenced in a study of siplizumab effects on memory and regulatory T cells (dated by TCRdb to between 2019 and 2020). Preparation of the library involved the immunoSEQ multiplex PCR assay. TCRdb carries this immuneACCESS record with in-frame sequences only. Its versions omit some clonotypes, under half of them owing to an unresolved V gene in the studies checked, with the rest unexplained. A total of tens of thousands of clones appear in this sample, about 90% of them only once. The biggest ten clones account for 0.3% to 0.45% of the sample. Material for sequencing was naive CD8+ T cells sorted from blood. Explained via the paper, the cell subset or site label denotes: unstimulated naive T cells. The receptors derive from a human donor in good health.

This clone was seen a handful of times. The CDR3 loop is CASSLTSGSPHTGELFF. In DNA, the CDR3 is TGTGCCAGCAGCTTAACTAGCGGGAGCCCTCACACCGGGGAGCTGTTTTTT. The chain joins TRBV7-3 to TRBJ2-2, with TRBD2 identical over 9 bases. From germline, CDR1 is SGHTA and CDR2 FQGTGA. After removal of 0 bases from V and 3 bases from J, the junction contained 5 bases not matched to a gene. This CDR3 contains 17 residues.

The chain is built from TRBV11-2 and TRBJ2-7; 11 bases are a match to TRBD2. The CDR3 is made up of 15 amino acids. V shed 5 bases, J shed 2 bases, and the junction held 5 bases outside the gene matches. CDR1 and CDR2 (germline): SGHAT, FQNNGV. Written as DNA, the CDR3 is TGTGCCAGCAGCACTAGCGGGGGCCCGGCCTACGAGCAGTACTTC. Protein sequence: CASSTSGGPAYEQYF.

J is TRBJ2-1 and V is TRBV5-6, with D perhaps TRBD1 (6 bases). In germline, CDR1 is SGHDT, CDR2 YYEEEE. CDR3 length: 12 amino acids. Between the trimmed V and J ends, which lost 4 bases and 7 bases, there was a span of 9 bases. The CDR3 bases are TGTGCCAGCAGCGGTACAGGGAATGAGCAGTTCTTC. Protein product: CASSGTGNEQFF.

This rearrangement joins TRBV5-6 to TRBJ2-3; D remains ambiguous. Between the trimmed V and J ends, which lost 0 bases and 0 bases, there was a span of 8 bases. The V gene's germline CDR1 is SGHDT and CDR2 YYEEEE. CDR3 length equals 15 residues. CDR3 in DNA: TGTGCCAGCAGCTTGGGTTCCTACAGCACAGATACGCAGTATTTT. Protein sequence: CASSLGSYSTDTQYF.

The rearrangement joins TRBV9 to TRBJ2-5, with D perhaps assigned TRBD1 or TRBD2 (5 bases each). The CDR3 runs to 10 residues. Germline lookup yields CDR1 SGDLS and CDR2 YYNGEE. V was pared by 7 bases and J by 7 bases, with 8 bases between. CDR3 sequence reads: CASWGWTQYF. In DNA, the CDR3 is TGTGCCAGCTGGGGGTGGACCCAGTACTTC.